This T cell receptor (beta chain) was identified during a study of T cell changes during pregnancy in multiple sclerosis. Germline lookup yields CDR1 SQVTM and CDR2 ANQGSEA. V gave up 6 bases and J gave up 4 bases; unmatched junction bases: 12. This CDR3 comprises 15 residues. The protocol was immunoSEQ multiplex PCR, while the TCRdb copy is restricted to in-frame clones and leaves out a portion. Of over 60,000 clones listed, approximately 95% are singletons. The TCR comes from a female donor with multiple sclerosis, enrolled in a pregnancy study. Sequencing was performed on peripheral blood, taken in the first trimester of pregnancy. The rearrangement links TRBV29-1 to TRBJ2-5; TRBD2 matches at 9 bases. The CDR3 region is CSVAGGGRAPETQYF. In DNA form, the CDR3 reads TGCAGCGTCGCCGGTGGCGGGAGGGCCCCAGAGACCCAGTACTTC.